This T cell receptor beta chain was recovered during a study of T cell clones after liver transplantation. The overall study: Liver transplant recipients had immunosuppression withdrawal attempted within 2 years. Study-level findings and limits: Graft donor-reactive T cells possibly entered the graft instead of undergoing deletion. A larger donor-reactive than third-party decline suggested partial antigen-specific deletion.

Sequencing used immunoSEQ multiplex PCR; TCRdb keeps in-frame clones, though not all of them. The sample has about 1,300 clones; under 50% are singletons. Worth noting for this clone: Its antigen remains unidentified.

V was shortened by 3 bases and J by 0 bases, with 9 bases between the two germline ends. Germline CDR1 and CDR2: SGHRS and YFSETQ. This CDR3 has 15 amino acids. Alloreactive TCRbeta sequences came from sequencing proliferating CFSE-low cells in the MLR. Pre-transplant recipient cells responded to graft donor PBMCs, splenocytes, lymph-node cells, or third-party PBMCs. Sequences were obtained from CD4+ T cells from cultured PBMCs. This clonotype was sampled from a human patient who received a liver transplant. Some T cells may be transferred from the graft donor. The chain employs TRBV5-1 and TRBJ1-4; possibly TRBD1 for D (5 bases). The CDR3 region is CASSSSGSTNEKLFF. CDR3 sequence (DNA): TGCGCCAGCAGCTCCTCAGGGTCAACTAATGAAAAACTGTTTTTT.